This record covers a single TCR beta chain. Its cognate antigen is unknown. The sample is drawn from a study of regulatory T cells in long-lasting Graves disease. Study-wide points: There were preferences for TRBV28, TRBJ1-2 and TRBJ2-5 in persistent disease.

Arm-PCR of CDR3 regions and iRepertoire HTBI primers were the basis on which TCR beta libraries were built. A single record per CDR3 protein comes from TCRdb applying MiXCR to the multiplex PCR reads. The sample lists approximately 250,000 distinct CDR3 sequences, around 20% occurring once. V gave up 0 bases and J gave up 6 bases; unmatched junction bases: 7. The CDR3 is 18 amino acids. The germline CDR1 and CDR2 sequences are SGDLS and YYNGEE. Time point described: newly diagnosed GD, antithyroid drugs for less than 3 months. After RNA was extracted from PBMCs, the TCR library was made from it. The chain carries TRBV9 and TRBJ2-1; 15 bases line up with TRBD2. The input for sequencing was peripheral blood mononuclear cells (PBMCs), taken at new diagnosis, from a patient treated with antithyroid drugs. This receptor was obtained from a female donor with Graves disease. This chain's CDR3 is CASSVEGTSGRSPNEQFF. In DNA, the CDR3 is TGTGCCAGCAGCGTAGAGGGGACTAGCGGGAGGTCCCCCAATGAGCAGTTCTTC.